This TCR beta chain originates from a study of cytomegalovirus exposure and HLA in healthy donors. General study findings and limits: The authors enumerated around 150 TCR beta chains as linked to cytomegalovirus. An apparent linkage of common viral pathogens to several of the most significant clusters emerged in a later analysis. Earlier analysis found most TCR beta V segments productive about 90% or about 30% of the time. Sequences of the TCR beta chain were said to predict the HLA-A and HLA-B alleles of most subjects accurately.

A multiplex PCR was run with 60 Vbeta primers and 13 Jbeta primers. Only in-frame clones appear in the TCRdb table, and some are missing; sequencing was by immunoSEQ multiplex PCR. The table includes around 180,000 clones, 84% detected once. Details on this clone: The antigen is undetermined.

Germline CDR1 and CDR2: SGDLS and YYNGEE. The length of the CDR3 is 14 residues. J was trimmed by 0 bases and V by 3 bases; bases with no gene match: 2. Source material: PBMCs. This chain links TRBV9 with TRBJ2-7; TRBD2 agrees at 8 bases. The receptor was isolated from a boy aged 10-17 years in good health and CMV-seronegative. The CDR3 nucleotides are TGTGCCAGCAGCGGAGCGGGGGACTCCTACGAGCAGTACTTC. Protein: CASSGAGDSYEQYF. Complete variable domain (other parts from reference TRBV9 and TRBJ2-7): DSGVTQTPKHLITATGQRVTLRCSPRSGDLSVYWYQQSLDQGLQFLIQYYNGEERAKGNILERFSAQQFPDLHSELNLSSLELGDSALYFCASSGAGDSYEQYFGPGTRLTVT.